This T cell receptor beta chain emerged from a study of T cell responses to AZD1222 COVID-19 vaccine (dated by TCRdb to the early 2020s). Regarding the study in general: AZD1222 recipients with second doses at about 4 weeks or about 12 weeks were pooled, because spike-specific TCR depth and breadth did not differ between schedules. TCR sequencing was performed for some 250 trial participants, of whom around 200 were given two doses of AZD1222 and 26 were given two doses of MenACWY control vaccine. Trial participants were enrolled into age subgroups of 18-55, 56-69 and 70-plus years, which contained about 160, 30 and 59 TCR-sequenced participants, respectively.

What the time point label conveys for this sample: baseline before first vaccination. Samples from vaccinated people were obtained from the UK trials COV001 and COV002, which included a single-blind randomized controlled phase 2/3 trial of AZD1222 (ChAdOx1 nCoV-19) in healthy adults. Trial participant PBMC samples were collected at day 0 and day 28 after the second dose for TCRbeta chain sequencing. The CDR3 regions of human TCRbeta chains were analyzed by immunosequencing. From the authors' description of their analysis: TCRs in the repertoires were compared against a reference library of SARS-CoV-2-specific TCRs that had been generated with the MIRA antigen-specificity platform. Breadth was defined as the fraction of unique TCRs that were SARS-CoV-2-associated, and depth was defined as the fraction of total T cells that were SARS-CoV-2-associated. Using the MIRA data, each spike-specific TCR was mapped to the spike region that the TCR reacts to and placed in a CD4 or CD8 class. Log10-transformed breadth and depth values were compared by one-way ANOVA with Sidak's multiple comparisons tests. TCRdb stores this immuneACCESS table with in-frame sequences only. Part of the clones is absent; in the studies checked, under half of the shortfall reflects unresolved V genes, and no reason is known for the rest. The V and J calls and clone size were taken over from that table, and D and trimming were inferred from the DNA. A total of approximately 120,000 clones appear in this sample, about nine tenths of them only once. The top ten hold 3.5% to 4.5% of the sample.

The sample holds a few counts of this clone. Its antigen is still unknown. No base qualities exist here, and no much larger clone lies one base off it. Beyond this particular receptor, the publication reports: The whole spike protein was spanned by vaccine-associated CD4 TCRs, and dominant responses were seen in regions 160-218 and 743-854. The 56-69-year group was small, and its depth increase did not reach significance, likely because of low power. Reportedly, almost half of the unique spike-specific TCRs recognized epitopes lying outside the regions that are mutated in the B.1.351 and B.1.1.7 variants. Conclusions about previously exposed vaccinees are limited, since just 5 to 7 AZD1222 recipients were seropositive for SARS-CoV-2 at baseline. Because no day 14 peak-response samples were available, repertoires were characterized only after the peak T cell response. Most participants were white British and females outnumbered males, and the authors suggested that clonal diversity may have been underestimated. A significant rise in spike-specific TCR breadth and depth was observed after two AZD1222 doses relative to day 0 and relative to MenACWY recipients.

The germline V gene encodes CDR1 PRHDT and CDR2 FYEKMQ (reference sequence). The CDR3 sequence holds 17 residues, the cysteine and phenylalanine included. Only the CDR3 DNA stays, 51 bases, in frame from base 1. V is pruned by 5 bases and J by 3 bases, leaving 15 bases of the junction without a gene match. Sample: peripheral blood, taken on day 0 of AZD1222 vaccination. This clonotype was sampled from an adult in good health. The chain is encoded by TRBV13 joined to TRBJ2-7, and 8 junction bases match TRBD1. The DNA reads as follows: TGTGCCAGCAGCCTTCTAGGAGGCCAGGGGGCGGACTACGAGCAGTACTTC. Its product reads: CASSLLGGQGADYEQYF.